This T cell receptor (beta chain) originates from a study of metastatic and nonmetastatic thyroid tumors. The overall study: Across peripheral blood and tumor or nodule tissue samples taken from malignant and benign thyroid patients, the repertoires were compared with one another. General study findings and limits: Significantly higher TCR beta diversity was reportedly seen in malignant thyroid tumors than benign nodules, in blood and tumor.

Per the original methods: The study's classifier, a distant-metastasis tool for papillary thyroid cancer, was built using CDR3 differences across clinicopathological groups. TCRdb re-called clones from the PCR reads using MiXCR. The V and J calls reflect TCRdb's pipeline rather than the authors' work. The data show roughly 16,000 clones, roughly a quarter seen once. All patients reached thyroid surgery having received no treatment beforehand. Concerning this clone: Its specificity is not known.

Per the germline V gene, CDR1 is WSHSY and CDR2 is SAAADI. The CDR3 has 11 amino acids. Trimming stripped 10 bases from V and 2 bases from J, with 9 bases between. The source is a female donor with papillary thyroid cancer or a benign thyroid nodule (not recorded which). Some clones in this sample may be carry-over from other donors' samples. The sample consisted of adjacent normal tissue. The J gene is TRBJ2-7, the V gene TRBV10-2; the D gene is possibly TRBD1 (6 bases). In DNA, the CDR3 is TGCGCCACAGGGGAGCCCTACGAGCAGTACTTC. Translation gives CATGEPYEQYF.